Listed here are 8 T cell receptor beta chains from one sample, sequenced in a study of CXCR3-negative and CXCR3-positive naive CD8 T cells. Researchers prepared the TRB cDNA libraries using 5' RACE with UMI labels. TCRdb re-called the 5' RACE reads and gives one entry per CDR3 protein, without DNA. The sample totals about 26,000 distinct CDR3 sequences. Specimen: naive CXCR3- CD8+ T cells from blood. Stated subset: CD45RO-CCR7+CD27+CD95- naive CD8+ T cells lacking CXCR3 (TNR3-). Receptors were obtained from a human donor in good health. Some clones in this sample may be carry-over from other donors' samples.

The chain is built from TRBV7-9 and TRBJ1-2; the D gene TCRdb calls, TRBD1, cannot be checked with no DNA. CDR1 is SEHNR, CDR2 FQNEAQ, per germline (reference sequence). The CDR3 has 16 residues. The CDR3 spells CASSSWGVTGIERYTF.

The chain couples TRBV29-1 to TRBJ2-5; TCRdb indicates TRBD1, and absent DNA this call remains unverified. The CDR3 consists of 13 residues. CDR1 and CDR2 (germline): SQVTM, ANQGSEA. The CDR3 region is CSVGQGVQETQYF. Filled out from reference TRBV29-1 and TRBJ2-5, the complete variable domain reads SAVISQKPSRDICQRGTSLTIQCQVDSQVTMMFWYRQQPGQSLTLIATANQGSEATYESGFVIDKFPISRPNLTFSTLTVSNMSPEDSSIYLCSVGQGVQETQYFGPGTRLLVL.

The chain uses TRBV7-9 and TRBJ1-3; TCRdb's D gene call, TRBD1, goes unchecked for lack of DNA. CDR3 length: 16 amino acids. Per germline, CDR1 SEHNR and CDR2 FQNEAQ (reference sequence). The CDR3 sequence is CASSIAGQPSGNTIYF.

The chain recombines TRBV4-2 with TRBJ1-2; the D call from TCRdb, TRBD1, cannot be confirmed without DNA. CDR3 length: 15 residues. Germline V CDR1 and CDR2: LGHNA, YNFKEQ. The CDR3: CASSQDYAGEWGYTF.

V and J are TRBV12-5 and TRBJ1-1. Looked up from germline, CDR1 is LGHNT and CDR2 is FRNRAP. The CDR3 extends over 13 amino acids. The CDR3: CASGLNINTEAFF.

The CDR3 sequence: CASSDEGAGYGYTF. V gene TRBV2 combines with J gene TRBJ1-2; TCRdb's D gene call, TRBD1, goes unchecked for lack of DNA. The CDR3 totals 14 residues. From germline, CDR1 is SNHLY and CDR2 FYNNEI.

V gene TRBV29-1 combines with J gene TRBJ2-7; TCRdb picks TRBD1, but there is no DNA to check that call. The CDR3 loop spans 16 amino acids. Looked up from germline, CDR1 is SQVTM and CDR2 is ANQGSEA. The CDR3 loop is CSVYGDGGPSSYEQYF.

The V gene is TRBV6-2 or TRBV6-3, the J gene TRBJ2-7; TCRdb names TRBD1, which stays unverified in the absence of DNA. The CDR3 extends over 15 amino acids. Germline V CDR1 and CDR2: MNHEY, SVGEGT. The CDR3 protein is CASNPPGQGNYEQYF.